This TCR beta chain is from a study of T cell responses to AZD1222 COVID-19 vaccine. As concerns this clone: Its antigen is as yet unknown.

General study points: Spike regions recognized by vaccine-associated CD4 TCRs spanned the protein, led by 160-218 and 743-854. A mostly white British donor set with more females was recruited, and clonal diversity was possibly underestimated.

The CDR3 loop spans 12 amino acids. Germline V gene lookup returns CDR1 LNHDA and CDR2 SQIVND (reference sequence). With 3 bases removed from V and 7 bases from J, the gap between germline ends came to 7 bases. Libraries were prepared by immunoSEQ multiplex PCR; TCRdb keeps only in-frame clonotypes and omits some of them. The table shows some 190,000 clones, with approximately 91% occurring only once. The sequence was collected from an adult who received the AZD1222 COVID-19 vaccine. V usage is TRBV19 and J usage is TRBJ1-5; D ambiguous. The sample here was peripheral blood, taken 28 days after the second AZD1222 dose. In DNA form, the CDR3 reads TGTGCCAGTAGTATGAGAGGGCAGCCCCAGCATTTT. Protein sequence: CASSMRGQPQHF.